The rows below give T cell receptor beta chains drawn from one sample of a study of stem cell transplantation in POMP-related autoinflammatory disease. Sequenced by immunoSEQ multiplex PCR; TCRdb stores in-frame clones only, minus some. The sample lists about 26,000 clones; approximately 78% were seen once. The sample in question was CD4+ T cells from PBMCs, obtained before stem cell transplantation. The receptors shown here come from a human donor with POMP-related autoinflammation and immune dysregulation (PRAID). CDR3s include the opening cysteine and the closing phenylalanine or tryptophan. The D gene is left open where the match is weak. The listing skips clone size in some rows; elsewhere it reads once, few, many or a size class.

>TRBD2|TRBJ2-7|once|TRBV29-1
TGCAGCGTTGAAGGGTACGGGAGGGCCTACGAGCAGTACTTC
CSVEGYGRAYEQYF
>TRBD2|TRBJ2-7|-|TRBV10-3
TGTGCCATCAGTGACGGGGGGGTCTCCTACGAGCAGTACTTC
CAISDGGVSYEQYF
>-|TRBJ1-5|-|TRBV19
TGTGCCAGTAGTACCCTAAAGGCAGGGAGAGGTGAGAATCAGCCCCAGCATTTT
CASSTLKAGRGENQPQHF
>-|TRBJ2-5|-|TRBV25-1
TGTGCCAGCAGTGAATGGGCCGGGCGAGAGACCCAGTACTTC
CASSEWAGRETQYF
>TRBD1|TRBJ1-5|-|TRBV5-6
TGTGCCAGCAGCATACAGGGGGCGAGGCCCCAGCATTTT
CASSIQGARPQHF
>-|TRBJ1-2|-|TRBV6-5
TGTGCCAGCAATCCCTCGGACGGAAACTATGGCTACACCTTC
CASNPSDGNYGYTF
>-|TRBJ2-4|-|TRBV9
TGTGCCAGCAGCCAGCCGGGGCTGGCGAACATTCAGTACTTC
CASSQPGLANIQYF
>TRBD1|TRBJ1-2|few|TRBV28
TGTGCCAGCAGTTTGTTGCCGGGACAGGGGGTGGAAGGCTACACCTTC
CASSLLPGQGVEGYTF
>-|TRBJ2-7|-|TRBV6-5
TGTGCCAGCACTTCCCCAGTGGGGGGCTCCTACGAGCAGTACTTC
CASTSPVGGSYEQYF
>-|TRBJ2-2|-|TRBV27
TGTGCCAGCAGTTCGCGTTCGAACACCGGGGAGCTGTTTTTT
CASSSRSNTGELFF
>-|TRBJ1-2|-|TRBV5-1
TGCGCCAGCAGCTATGACAGGCAGGACCTCTATGGCTACACCTTC
CASSYDRQDLYGYTF
>-|TRBJ2-4|once|TRBV2
TGTGCCAGCAGTGAAGGATTAGCGTGGAACATTCAGTACTTC
CASSEGLAWNIQYF
>TRBD1|TRBJ1-2|-|TRBV7-4
TGTGCCAGCAGCGTAAAACCGGGACAGGGATATGCTAACTATGGCTACACCTTC
CASSVKPGQGYANYGYTF
>-|TRBJ1-5|few|TRBV5-4
TGTGCCAGCAGCCGGGGGAGGGGCTCCAATCAGCCCCAGCATTTT
CASSRGRGSNQPQHF
>-|TRBJ1-1|-|TRBV30
TGTGCCTGGAGTGTAGCCCCCCTTCAGTCTCTAGGAGCTTTCTTT
CAWSVAPLQSLGAFF
>TRBD1|TRBJ1-3|-|TRBV9
TGTGCCAGCACGACAGGGCCAGGAAACACCATATATTTT
CASTTGPGNTIYF
>-|TRBJ2-2|-|TRBV13
TGTGCCACCACAGGGAACACCGGGGAGCTGTTTTTT
CATTGNTGELFF
>TRBD1|TRBJ2-6|-|TRBV7-9
TGTGCCAGCAGCGTCGGGACAGGGGGCGCATCGGCCAACGTCCTGACTTTC
CASSVGTGGASANVLTF
>TRBD1|TRBJ2-5|-|TRBV6-6
TGTGCCAGCAGTTACTCGAGAGGGGGCAGGGAGACCCAGTACTTC
CASSYSRGGRETQYF
>-|TRBJ1-1|-|TRBV7-3
TGTGCCAGCAGCTTAACGGGGTCAAAGACTGAAGCTTTCTTT
CASSLTGSKTEAFF
>-|TRBJ1-3|-|TRBV7-9
TGTGCCACTACCCCCTCGACCGAAAACACCATATATTTT
CATTPSTENTIYF
>-|TRBJ2-1|-|TRBV14
TGTGCCAGCAGCCAAATCGCTAATGAGCAGTTCTTC
CASSQIANEQFF
>-|TRBJ2-1|few|TRBV25-1
TGTGCCAGCGGGAGGCGGGGCCACAATGAGCAGTTCTTC
CASGRRGHNEQFF
>-|TRBJ1-1|-|TRBV27
TGTGCCAGCAGTTTTCGAGGGAGCATGAACACTGAAGCTTTCTTT
CASSFRGSMNTEAFF
>TRBD1|TRBJ2-3|-|TRBV6-6
TGTGCCAGCAGTCGGACAGGGGGCGTACCTCGGGATACGCAGTATTTT
CASSRTGGVPRDTQYF
>TRBD1|TRBJ2-5|-|TRBV15
TGTGCCACCAAAGGACAGGGCCAAGAGACCCAGTACTTC
CATKGQGQETQYF
>TRBD2|TRBJ2-1|-|TRBV5-1
TGCGCCAGCAGCTTGTTAGCGTCTAGCGGGGGACACTACAATGAGCAGTTCTTC
CASSLLASSGGHYNEQFF
>TRBD1|TRBJ1-2|-|TRBV6-1
TGTGCCAGCAGTGACCGGGACAGGGCCTCCTATGGCTACACCTTC
CASSDRDRASYGYTF
>TRBD2|TRBJ2-6|-|TRBV23-1
TGCGCCAGCAGTCATCCTAGCGGGAGGTCTGGGGCCAACGTCCTGACTTTC
CASSHPSGRSGANVLTF
>TRBD2|TRBJ2-7|once|TRBV5-6
TGTGCCAGCAGCCGGGGAGGGTACGAGCAGTACTTC
CASSRGGYEQYF
>-|TRBJ2-2|-|TRBV5-6
TGTGCCAGCAGCCAGGGGTTCACGACCGGGGAGCTGTTTTTT
CASSQGFTTGELFF
>-|TRBJ1-6|-|TRBV10-3
TGTGCCATCAGTGAGTCGACTCAGGGGAAGGGATCACCCCTCCACTTT
CAISESTQGKGSPLHF
>TRBD2|TRBJ2-1|-|TRBV25-1
TGTGCCAGCAGTGAATTGCGCGGCGGGAGGGCCAAGGATGAGCAGTTCTTC
CASSELRGGRAKDEQFF
>TRBD2|TRBJ2-3|-|TRBV7-9
TGTGCCAGCAGCTTAGTCCCGGGACTAGCGGGGGGGCCAAATACGCAGTATTTT
CASSLVPGLAGGPNTQYF
>-|TRBJ1-2|-|TRBV6-6
TGTGCCAGCAGTTACCCCGGGACACGGAATGGCTACACCTTC
CASSYPGTRNGYTF
>TRBD1|TRBJ1-3|-|TRBV5-1
TGCGCCAGCAGCTTAGGGGACAGGGGTTTTAGTGGAAACACCATATATTTT
CASSLGDRGFSGNTIYF
>-|TRBJ2-2|once|TRBV7-3
TGTGCCAGCAGCTTAATGGTACCCGGGGAGCTGTTTTTT
CASSLMVPGELFF
>-|TRBJ1-2|few|TRBV30
TGTGCCTGGGCTCCGGGAGTCTATGGCTACACCTTC
CAWAPGVYGYTF
>-|TRBJ1-4|-|TRBV7-9
TGTGCCAGCAGCTTAATGGGAACTAATGAAAAACTGTTTTTT
CASSLMGTNEKLFF
>TRBD2|TRBJ2-5|few|TRBV10-1
TGCGCCAGCAGTGAGTCGCGATCCGGGGGGGAGACCCAGTACTTC
CASSESRSGGETQYF
>-|TRBJ1-5|-|TRBV28
TGTGCCAGCAGCCTCGCGGGGGTGGGAGTCAATCAGCCCCAGCATTTT
CASSLAGVGVNQPQHF
>-|TRBJ1-1|-|TRBV5-4
TGTGCCAGCAGCTTTTCCGCGGCGGGGACTGAAGCTTTCTTT
CASSFSAAGTEAFF
>TRBD2|TRBJ2-7|-|TRBV6-6
TGTGCCAGCAGGGACCCTACAACTAGCGCCTACGAGCAGTACTTC
CASRDPTTSAYEQYF
>TRBD1|TRBJ1-1|-|TRBV10-3
TGTGCCATCATGGATACAGGGGGCAGCACTGAAGCTTTCTTT
CAIMDTGGSTEAFF
>TRBD1|TRBJ1-1|-|TRBV9
TGTGCCAGCAGCTCTCGGGACAGGGTAGACACTGAAGCTTTCTTT
CASSSRDRVDTEAFF
>-|TRBJ2-5|-|TRBV28
TGTGCCAGCAGTCTGCGGTTACTCGGACTTGGCCCTCAAGAGACCCAGTACTTC
CASSLRLLGLGPQETQYF
>-|TRBJ2-7|-|TRBV13
TGTGCCAGCAGCTTAAACAGGGTCTACGAGCAGTACTTC
CASSLNRVYEQYF
>TRBD1|TRBJ2-2|-|TRBV6-5
TGTGCCAGCAGTCCGACAGGGGCCAACACCGGGGAGCTGTTTTTT
CASSPTGANTGELFF
>TRBD1|TRBJ1-5|few|TRBV5-8
TGTGCCAGCAGCTTTGCAGGGGGTCAGCCCCAGCATTTT
CASSFAGGQPQHF
>-|TRBJ2-3|-|TRBV7-9
TGTGCCAGCAGCTTAGCGGCGAGGGGAGCAGATACGCAGTATTTT
CASSLAARGADTQYF
>-|TRBJ2-3|-|TRBV4-1
TGCGCCAGCAGCCAAGTAGGTACAGTTAGGTCAGATACGCAGTATTTT
CASSQVGTVRSDTQYF
>-|TRBJ2-7|-|TRBV7-3
TGTGCCAGCAGCTTGGGGCGTGCCCGTGGCGAGCAGTACTTC
CASSLGRARGEQYF
>TRBD2|TRBJ2-1|-|TRBV7-9
TGTGCCAGCAGCCGCCTGGGACTAGCGGGGAACAATGAGCAGTTCTTC
CASSRLGLAGNNEQFF
>-|TRBJ1-5|-|TRBV19
TGTGCCAGTACCACAGTCGGGGGTCAGCCCCAGCATTTT
CASTTVGGQPQHF